The 32 T cell receptor beta chains given below trace back to one sample, sequenced in a study of blood T cell repertoires in COVID-19 (dated by TCRdb to about 2020). Libraries came from the immunoSEQ multiplex PCR assay. TCRdb mirrors the immuneACCESS table, restricted to in-frame sequences. Some clones are absent from its copies; in checked studies, under half trace to an unresolved V gene, and the reason for the others is unknown. The sample yields some 380,000 clones; 88% were counted once. The top ten hold about 2.1% of the sample. The sequencing sample was made of PBMCs or T cells enriched from blood (not recorded which). The receptors come from a woman aged 40 to 49 with acute COVID-19.

The chain has TRBV19 and TRBJ2-1; possible D gene TRBD1, 6 bases. Looked up from germline, CDR1 is LNHDA and CDR2 is SQIVND (reference sequence). This CDR3 is built from 16 residues. V lost 1 base and J lost 3, with 13 bases in between. This chain's CDR3 is CASSIGQGTNYNEQFF. In DNA form, the CDR3 reads TGTGCCAGTAGTATAGGGCAGGGGACCAACTACAATGAGCAGTTCTTC.

The V call is TRBV12-3 or TRBV12-4, the J call TRBJ1-6; D remains ambiguous. V was clipped by 6 bases and J by 11 bases, with 11 bases between them. There are 12 residues in the CDR3. The chain's CDR3 is CASSPEAAPLHF. The CDR3 DNA is TGTGCCAGCAGCCCTGAGGCAGCACCCCTCCACTTT.

J is TRBJ1-2 and V is TRBV5-1; no definite D call. The CDR3 is 15 amino acids. Germline loops: CDR1 SGHRS, CDR2 YFSETQ. V dropped 0 bases and J dropped 2 bases, with 11 bases sitting between them. The CDR3 nucleotides are TGCGCCAGCAGCTTGGCCGACGGGAAAAACTATGGCTACACCTTC. Amino acid sequence: CASSLADGKNYGYTF.

The rearrangement joins TRBV5-1 to TRBJ2-1, with a possible D match to TRBD1 (6 bases). The V gene's germline CDR1 is SGHRS and CDR2 YFSETQ. The V end lost 0 bases, the J end lost 5 bases, and 12 bases lay between the germline ends. The CDR3 contains 15 residues. The CDR3: CASSLGLWGHNEQFF. The CDR3 nucleotides are TGCGCCAGCAGCTTGGGACTCTGGGGGCACAATGAGCAGTTCTTC.

For the CDR3, the DNA is TGCAGTGCTAGTCAAGGACAACCTAATGAAAAACTGTTTTTT. Translation gives CSASQGQPNEKLFF. The genes are TRBV20-1 and TRBJ1-4, with D maybe TRBD1 (5 bases). Between the trimmed V and J ends, which lost 3 bases and 3 bases, there was a span of 11 bases. The CDR3 runs 14 residues. CDR1 is DFQATT and CDR2 is SNEGSKA in the germline V gene (reference sequence).

CDR3 residues: CASSEGGWGEQYF. CDR3 in DNA: TGTGCCAGCAGTGAAGGCGGGTGGGGCGAGCAGTACTTC. V usage is TRBV2 and J usage is TRBJ2-7; D is possibly TRBD2 (5 bases). Germline assignment: CDR1 SNHLY and CDR2 FYNNEI. The CDR3 covers 13 residues. Trimming left V 1 base short and J 6 bases short, with 10 bases between.

This sequence joins TRBV13 and TRBJ1-4; 9 bases align to TRBD1. CDR1 and CDR2 (germline): PRHDT, FYEKMQ (reference sequence). The V gene end was trimmed by 3 bases and the J gene end by 7 bases; junction bases not matched to a gene: 3. The CDR3 loop spans 14 amino acids. CDR3: CASSFGQGTEKLFF. DNA for the CDR3: TGTGCCAGCAGCTTCGGACAGGGGACTGAAAAACTGTTTTTT.

This chain uses TRBV5-1 with TRBJ1-3; D is unclear. The CDR3 covers 16 residues. Germline lookup yields CDR1 SGHRS and CDR2 YFSETQ. V gave up 0 bases and J gave up 0 bases, with 10 bases separating them. The CDR3 is CASSLDHFISGNTIYF. The CDR3 DNA sequence: TGCGCCAGCAGCTTGGATCACTTCATCTCTGGAAACACCATATATTTT.

V gene TRBV20-1 combines with J gene TRBJ2-7, with TRBD1 matching over 7 bases. V was pared by 3 bases and J by 3 bases, with 8 bases of the junction left unmatched. The CDR3 length is 14 residues. Germline values: CDR1 DFQATT, CDR2 SNEGSKA (reference sequence). As DNA, the CDR3 is TGCAGTGCTAGTCGACAGGGCTACCGCTACGAGCAGTACTTC. It specifies CSASRQGYRYEQYF.

V gene TRBV5-1 combines with J gene TRBJ2-7; a weak D match, TRBD1 (6 bases). The ends were cut back, 4 bases at V and 3 bases at J, with 11 bases in the middle. Per germline, CDR1 SGHRS and CDR2 YFSETQ. There are 13 residues in the CDR3. The CDR3 spells CASSPTGVYEQYF. The CDR3 DNA sequence: TGCGCCAGCAGCCCGACAGGAGTCTACGAGCAGTACTTC.

The rearrangement links TRBV5-1 to TRBJ2-6; a weak D match, TRBD2 (5 bases). Germline values: CDR1 SGHRS, CDR2 YFSETQ. This CDR3 is 16 amino acids long. Trimming took 0 bases from V and 0 from J, leaving 7 bases between them. CDR3: CASSLDGISGANVLTF. The DNA for the CDR3 is TGCGCCAGCAGCTTGGACGGGATCTCTGGGGCCAACGTCCTGACTTTC. Using reference TRBV5-1 and TRBJ2-6 for the parts outside the CDR3, the full variable domain is KAGVTQTPRYLIKTRGQQVTLSCSPISGHRSVSWYQQTPGQGLQFLFEYFSETQRNKGNFPGRFSGRQFSNSRSEMNVSTLELGDSALYLCASSLDGISGANVLTFGAGSRLTVL.

The V gene is TRBV4-2, the J gene TRBJ2-3, with 13 bases fitting TRBD2. Germline V gives CDR1 LGHNA, CDR2 YNFKEQ. The CDR3 sequence is 17 residues long. V was pared by 0 bases and J by 0 bases, with 0 bases of the junction left unmatched. The CDR3 is CASSQELAGGSTDTQYF. In DNA, the CDR3 is TGTGCCAGCAGCCAAGAACTAGCGGGGGGGAGCACAGATACGCAGTATTTT.

The rearrangement joins TRBV6-5 to TRBJ2-1, with 9 positions matching TRBD2. Germline V gene data show CDR1 as MNHEY and CDR2 as SVGAGI. V gave up 8 bases and J gave up 7 bases; unmatched junction bases: 9. This CDR3 has 14 residues. The CDR3 DNA follows: TGTGCCAGCGTAAGGAGCGGGGGGCCTAATGAGCAGTTCTTC. Its protein is CASVRSGGPNEQFF.

V and J are TRBV24-1 and TRBJ2-7, with a weak D call TRBD1 (6 bases). CDR3 length: 13 amino acids. Germline CDR1 is KGHDR and CDR2 is SFDVKD. V was clipped by 0 bases and J by 5 bases, with 7 bases between them. Written as DNA, the CDR3 is TGTGCCACCAGTGATTTGCAGGGGCACGAGCAGTACTTC. Translation gives CATSDLQGHEQYF.

The count of this clone is one. The chain employs TRBV14 and TRBJ2-6; D remains ambiguous. Trimming left V 0 bases short and J 0 bases short, with 9 bases between. Germline-derived CDR1 and CDR2 are SGHDN and FVKESK. This CDR3 is 17 amino acids long. CDR3 nucleotide sequence: TGTGCCAGCAGCCAAGATACCCGAGCCTCTGGGGCCAACGTCCTGACTTTC. Translation: CASSQDTRASGANVLTF.

CDR3: CASSSRGNGYTF. The DNA for the CDR3 is TGTGCCAGCAGTTCCAGGGGGAATGGCTACACCTTC. The rearrangement joins TRBV27 to TRBJ1-2; 7 nucleotides agree with TRBD1. CDR3 length: 12 amino acids. The ends lost 4 bases at V and 6 bases at J; junction bases unmatched: 2. Germline CDR1 MNHEY, CDR2 SMNVEV (reference sequence).

This sequence joins TRBV19 and TRBJ2-3; 13 nucleotides agree with TRBD2. Germline V gives CDR1 LNHDA, CDR2 SQIVND (reference sequence). V dropped 6 bases and J dropped 7; count of bases not matched to a gene: 7. There are 15 residues in the CDR3. The CDR3 reads CASSTLAGGLYTQYF. The CDR3 DNA reads as TGTGCCAGTAGCACACTAGCGGGGGGGCTTTATACGCAGTATTTT. Drawing the rest from reference TRBV19 and TRBJ2-3, the complete variable domain is DGGITQSPKYLFRKEGQNVTLSCEQNLNHDAMYWYRQDPGQGLRLIYYSQIVNDFQKGDIAEGYSVSREKKESFPLTVTSAQKNPTAFYLCASSTLAGGLYTQYFGPGTRLTVL.

The gene calls are TRBV13 and TRBJ2-7, with D tentatively TRBD1 (6 bases). Trimming took off 5 bases at V and 2 bases at J, with 13 bases between the two ends. This CDR3 spans 14 amino acids. Germline V gene sequence: CDR1 PRHDT, CDR2 FYEKMQ (reference sequence). The chain's CDR3 is CASSLRDKPYEQYF. The CDR3, as DNA: TGTGCCAGCAGCCTCCGGGACAAACCCTACGAGCAGTACTTC.

This chain links TRBV6-1 with TRBJ1-5; D might be TRBD1 (5 bases). There are 14 residues in the CDR3. The ends were cut back, 2 bases at V and 6 bases at J, with 11 bases in the middle. Germline assignment: CDR1 MNHNS and CDR2 SASEGT. CDR3 region: CASSEPGKVQPQHF. CDR3 nucleotide sequence: TGTGCCAGCAGTGAACCAGGGAAGGTTCAGCCCCAGCATTTT.

The CDR3, as DNA: TGTGCCAGCAGCCCACAGGGAGGGACAGATACGCAGTATTTT. Translated, it gives CASSPQGGTDTQYF. The chain carries TRBV5-4 and TRBJ2-3; D is possibly TRBD2 (7 bases). The CDR3 runs to 14 residues. Germline V lookup: CDR1 SGHNT, CDR2 YYREEE (reference sequence). Trimming cost V 4 bases and J 3 bases, with 12 bases left between them.

The V and J genes are TRBV18 and TRBJ2-5, with D perhaps TRBD1 (5 bases). Trimming took off 0 bases at V and 4 bases at J, with 9 bases between the two ends. Germline CDR1 and CDR2: KGHSH and LQKENI. The CDR3 sequence is 14 residues long. The CDR3 sequence is CASSPPGQPETQYF. CDR3 bases: TGTGCCAGCTCACCACCGGGGCAGCCAGAGACCCAGTACTTC.

This chain connects TRBV18 to TRBJ1-3, with TRBD1 matching 7 bases. The CDR3 runs 17 residues. Losses at the gene ends were 3 bases for V and 0 bases for J; bases not matched to a gene: 8. Germline CDR1 is KGHSH and CDR2 is LQKENI. The CDR3 reads CASSPPPRGTSGNTIYF. The CDR3 DNA reads as TGTGCCAGCTCACCCCCTCCCAGGGGGACCTCTGGAAACACCATATATTTT.

The chain is built from TRBV12-5 and TRBJ2-1, with 7 bases aligning to TRBD1. Germline V CDR1 and CDR2: LGHNT, FRNRAP. This CDR3 contains 17 residues. V was clipped by 6 bases and J by 4 bases; unmatched bases: 15. Here the CDR3 reads CASGSTPGQMRYNEQFF. The CDR3 DNA follows: TGTGCTAGTGGCTCAACACCGGGACAGATGAGATACAATGAGCAGTTCTTC.

This clone came up once. This chain connects TRBV11-3 to TRBJ2-1; possibly TRBD2 for D (6 bases). Per the germline V gene, CDR1 is SGHNT and CDR2 is YENEEA. V was pared by 2 bases and J by 6 bases, with 14 bases between. The CDR3 spans 15 residues. The CDR3 here is CASSLSGVWANEQFF. The CDR3 region has the DNA TGTGCCAGCAGCTTATCGGGGGTGTGGGCCAATGAGCAGTTCTTC.

V usage is TRBV11-2 and J usage is TRBJ1-3; D remains ambiguous. CDR3 length: 15 residues. CDR1 and CDR2 (germline): SGHAT, FQNNGV. Trimming removed 0 bases at V and 2 bases at J, with 8 bases between. In DNA, the CDR3 is TGTGCCAGCAGCTTAGAGGGCAGTGCTGGAAACACCATATATTTT. Translated, it gives CASSLEGSAGNTIYF. The full variable domain, its missing parts supplied by reference TRBV11-2 and TRBJ1-3, is EAGVAQSPRYKIIEKRQSVAFWCNPISGHATLYWYQQILGQGPKLLIQFQNNGVVDDSQLPKDRFSAERLKGVDSTLKIQPAKLEDSAVYLCASSLEGSAGNTIYFGEGSWLTVV.

This sequence joins TRBV12-3 or TRBV12-4 and TRBJ2-7; maybe TRBD1 (6 bases). CDR3 length: 11 amino acids. The V and J ends lost 3 bases and 11 bases respectively, with 11 bases between them. The CDR3 sequence is CASSLGTGKYF. For the CDR3, the DNA is TGTGCCAGCAGTTTGGGAACAGGGAAGTACTTC.

Only one count was recorded for this clone. The chain has TRBV3-1 (or the pseudogene TRBV3-2) and TRBJ2-3; 8 nucleotides align to TRBD2. Trimming cost V 4 bases and J 0 bases; bases outside gene matches: 3. Germline loops: CDR1 LGHDT, CDR2 YNNKEL (reference sequence). The CDR3 has 15 residues. The CDR3 DNA reads TGTGCCAGCAGCCGTTTAGCGGGGAGCACAGATACGCAGTATTTT. Its translation: CASSRLAGSTDTQYF.

In nucleotides, the CDR3 is TGTGCCAGCGGGACAGAGAACACCGGGGAGCTGTTTTTT. It codes for CASGTENTGELFF. The rearrangement joins TRBV2 to TRBJ2-2, with TRBD1 matching 7 bases. Germline-derived CDR1 and CDR2 are SNHLY and FYNNEI. CDR3 size: 13 residues. Trimming removed 8 bases from V and 1 base from J; junction bases left unmatched: 1.

The V and J genes are TRBV15 and TRBJ1-1; TRBD1 matches 10 bases. V shed 2 bases, J shed 8 bases, and the junction held 14 bases outside the gene matches. Germline CDR1 and CDR2: LNHNV and YYDKDF (reference sequence). The CDR3 is 17 amino acids. The CDR3 bases are TGTGCCACCAGCAGACCTAAAATTCCGGGACAGGGGTCCGAAGCTTTCTTT. Protein: CATSRPKIPGQGSEAFF.

CDR3 sequence: CATSRSSLGLNTGELFF. Here the CDR3 DNA reads TGTGCCACCAGCAGGTCTTCACTAGGTTTGAACACCGGGGAGCTGTTTTTT. This chain links TRBV15 with TRBJ2-2, with D perhaps matching TRBD2 (5 bases). Germline loops: CDR1 LNHNV, CDR2 YYDKDF (reference sequence). Trimming took off 3 bases at V and 1 base at J, with 15 bases between the two ends. The length of the CDR3 is 17 residues.

The chain recombines TRBV2 with TRBJ2-7, with 7 nucleotides matching TRBD1. Germline values: CDR1 SNHLY, CDR2 FYNNEI. The CDR3 covers 14 residues. The trim removed 4 bases at V and 1 base at J, leaving 4 bases unmatched. CDR3 amino acids: CASSAADRSYEQYF. Here the CDR3 DNA reads TGTGCCAGCAGTGCGGCGGACAGGTCCTACGAGCAGTACTTC. Full variable domain (outside the CDR3, taken from reference TRBV2 and TRBJ2-7): EPEVTQTPSHQVTQMGQEVILRCVPISNHLYFYWYRQILGQKVEFLVSFYNNEISEKSEIFDDQFSVERPDGSNFTLKIRSTKLEDSAMYFCASSAADRSYEQYFGPGTRLTVT.

The chain has TRBV19 and TRBJ1-6; 9 nucleotides line up with TRBD1. V lost 7 bases and J lost 6; bases outside the gene matches: 4. Germline V gene lookup returns CDR1 LNHDA and CDR2 SQIVND (reference sequence). The CDR3 has 14 residues. CDR3 bases: TGTGCCAGTAAGGTACAGGGGGCTAATTCACCCCTCCACTTT. Its protein is CASKVQGANSPLHF. Drawing the rest from reference TRBV19 and TRBJ1-6, the complete variable domain is DGGITQSPKYLFRKEGQNVTLSCEQNLNHDAMYWYRQDPGQGLRLIYYSQIVNDFQKGDIAEGYSVSREKKESFPLTVTSAQKNPTAFYLCASKVQGANSPLHFGNGTRLTVT.